The clone carrying this T cell receptor beta chain has just one count. Its antigen is as yet unknown. The data originate from a study of siplizumab effects on memory and regulatory T cells. Findings and limits, study-wide: Memory cells seemed less diverse than naive T cells, which seemed major alloresponse contributors. A minor fraction of alloreactive clones, and no more, mapped to unstimulated subsets. Alloreactive sequences traceable to unstimulated CD4+ memory cells declined significantly under siplizumab.

Around 10^5 TCR templates per sample were assayed. Data came from immunoSEQ multiplex PCR; TCRdb stores just in-frame clones and leaves some out. The sample has under 100,000 clones; about 93% are singletons. Germline V gene lookup returns CDR1 MNHEY and CDR2 SMNVEV (reference sequence). This CDR3 comprises 15 residues. V shed 7 bases and J 0 bases; nucleotides not matched to a gene: 3. This sequence was found in a human donor in good health. Sequenced material: non-Treg CD4+ T cells sorted from blood. The chain couples TRBV27 to TRBJ2-2, with 9 bases lining up with TRBD2. The CDR3 sequence is CASKGLASNTGELFF. The CDR3 bases are TGTGCCAGCAAGGGACTAGCTTCGAACACCGGGGAGCTGTTTTTT.